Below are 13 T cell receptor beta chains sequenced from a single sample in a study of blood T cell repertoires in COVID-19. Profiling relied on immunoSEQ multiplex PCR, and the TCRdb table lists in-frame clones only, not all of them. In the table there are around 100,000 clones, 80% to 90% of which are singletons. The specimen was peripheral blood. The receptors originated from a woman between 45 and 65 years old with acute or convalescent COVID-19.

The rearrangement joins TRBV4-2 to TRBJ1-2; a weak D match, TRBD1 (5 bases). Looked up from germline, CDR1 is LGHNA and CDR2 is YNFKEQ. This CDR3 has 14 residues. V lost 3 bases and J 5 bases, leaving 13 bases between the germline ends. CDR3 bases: TGTGCCAGCAGCCAGTCGTCGGGGGGGTATGGCTACACCTTC. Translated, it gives CASSQSSGGYGYTF.

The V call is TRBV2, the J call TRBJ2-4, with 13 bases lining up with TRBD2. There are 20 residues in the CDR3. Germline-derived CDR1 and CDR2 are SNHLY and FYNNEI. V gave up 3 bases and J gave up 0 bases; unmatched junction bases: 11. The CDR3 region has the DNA TGTGCCAGCAGTGAGATGGGACTAGCGGGACCATCGGTAGCCAAAAACATTCAGTACTTC. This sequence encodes CASSEMGLAGPSVAKNIQYF.

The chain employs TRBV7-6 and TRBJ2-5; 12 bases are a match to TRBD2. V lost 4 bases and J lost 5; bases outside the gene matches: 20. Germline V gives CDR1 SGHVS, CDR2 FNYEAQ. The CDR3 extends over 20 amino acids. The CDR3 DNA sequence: TGTGCCAGCAGCTCCCCACGTCGCGGCTTGACTAGCGGGAGTGGCGAGACCCAGTACTTC. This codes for CASSSPRRGLTSGSGETQYF.

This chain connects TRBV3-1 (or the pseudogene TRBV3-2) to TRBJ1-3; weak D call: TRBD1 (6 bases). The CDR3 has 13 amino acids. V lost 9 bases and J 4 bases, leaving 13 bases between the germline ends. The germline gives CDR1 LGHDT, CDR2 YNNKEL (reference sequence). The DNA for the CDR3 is TGTGCCAGTAGCACAGGGTCAGGAAACACCATATATTTT. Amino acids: CASSTGSGNTIYF.

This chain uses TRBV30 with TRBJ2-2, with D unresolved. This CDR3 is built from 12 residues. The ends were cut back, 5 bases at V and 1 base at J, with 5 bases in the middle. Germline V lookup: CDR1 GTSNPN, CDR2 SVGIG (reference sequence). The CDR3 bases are TGTGCCTGGCGAGGGAACACCGGGGAGCTGTTTTTT. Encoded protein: CAWRGNTGELFF. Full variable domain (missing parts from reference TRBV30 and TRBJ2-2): SQTIHQWPATLVQPVGSPLSLECTVEGTSNPNLYWYRQAAGRGLQLLFYSVGIGQISSEVPQNLSASRPQDRQFILSSKKLLLSDSGFYLCAWRGNTGELFFGEGSRLTVL.

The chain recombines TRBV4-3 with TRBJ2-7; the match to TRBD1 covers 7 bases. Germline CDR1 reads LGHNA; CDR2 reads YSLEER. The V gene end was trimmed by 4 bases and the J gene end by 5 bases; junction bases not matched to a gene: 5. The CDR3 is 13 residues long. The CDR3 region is CASSPRQGDEQYF. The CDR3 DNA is TGCGCCAGCAGCCCGCGACAGGGTGACGAGCAGTACTTC.

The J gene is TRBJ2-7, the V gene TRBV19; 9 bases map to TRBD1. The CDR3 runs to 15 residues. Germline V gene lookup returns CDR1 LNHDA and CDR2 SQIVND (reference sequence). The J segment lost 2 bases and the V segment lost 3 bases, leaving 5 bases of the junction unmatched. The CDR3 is CASSIGQGNTYEQYF. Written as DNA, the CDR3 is TGTGCCAGTAGTATTGGACAGGGGAATACCTACGAGCAGTACTTC.

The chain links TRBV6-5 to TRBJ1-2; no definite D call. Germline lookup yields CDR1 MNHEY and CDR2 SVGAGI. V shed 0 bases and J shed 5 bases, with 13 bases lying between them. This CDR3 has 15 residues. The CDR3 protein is CASSYSRSKIYGYTF. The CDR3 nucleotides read TGTGCCAGCAGTTACTCGAGAAGCAAGATATATGGCTACACCTTC.

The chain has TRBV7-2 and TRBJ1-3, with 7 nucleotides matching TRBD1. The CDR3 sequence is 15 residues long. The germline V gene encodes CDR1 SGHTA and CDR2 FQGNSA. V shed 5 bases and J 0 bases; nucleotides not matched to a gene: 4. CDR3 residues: CASSPGTVSGNTIYF. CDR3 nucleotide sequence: TGTGCCAGCAGCCCAGGGACAGTCTCTGGAAACACCATATATTTT.

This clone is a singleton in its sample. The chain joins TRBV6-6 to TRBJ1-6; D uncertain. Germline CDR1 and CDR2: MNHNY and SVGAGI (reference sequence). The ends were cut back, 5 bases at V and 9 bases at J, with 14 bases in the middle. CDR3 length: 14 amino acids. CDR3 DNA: TGTGCCAGCAGTCCGATTGGTCGCGGTTCACCCCTCCACTTT. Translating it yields CASSPIGRGSPLHF.

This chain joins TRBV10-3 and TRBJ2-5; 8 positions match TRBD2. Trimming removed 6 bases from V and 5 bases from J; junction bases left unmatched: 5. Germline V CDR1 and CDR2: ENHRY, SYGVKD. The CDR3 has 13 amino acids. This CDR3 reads CAISQREKETQYF. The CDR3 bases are TGTGCCATCAGCCAGCGGGAGAAGGAGACCCAGTACTTC.

The CDR3 protein is CASSLAGWLGGYTF. For the CDR3, the DNA is TGTGCCAGCAGCTTGGCCGGGTGGCTGGGTGGCTACACCTTC. The J gene is TRBJ1-2, the V gene TRBV5-4, with no clear D. The CDR3 consists of 14 residues. V was trimmed by 0 bases and J by 7 bases, leaving 13 bases between them. The V gene's germline CDR1 is SGHNT and CDR2 YYREEE (reference sequence).

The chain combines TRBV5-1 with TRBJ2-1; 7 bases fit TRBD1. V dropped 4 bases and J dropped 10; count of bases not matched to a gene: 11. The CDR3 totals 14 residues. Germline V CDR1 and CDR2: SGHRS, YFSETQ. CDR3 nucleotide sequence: TGCGCCAGCAGCGATACAACAGGGGTTGAGGAGCAGTTCTTC. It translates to CASSDTTGVEEQFF.